A single sample gave rise to the 20 T cell receptor beta chains below, sequenced in a study of technical replicates of blood from a handful of donors. The table came from immunoSEQ multiplex PCR; TCRdb's copy has only in-frame clones and leaves some out. This table holds about 82,000 clones, over 90% found once. What was sequenced was T cells isolated from PBMCs. The receptors shown here come from a human donor in good health.

The chain carries TRBV7-9 and TRBJ1-3, with a weak D call TRBD1 (5 bases). The CDR3 runs to 15 residues. The V end lost 5 bases, the J end lost 2 bases, and 13 bases lay between the germline ends. CDR1 is SEHNR, CDR2 FQNEAQ, per germline (reference sequence). The CDR3 DNA reads as TGTGCCAGCAGCCTCGGGGGGGGAGCTGGAAACACCATATATTTT. Amino acids: CASSLGGGAGNTIYF.

The rearrangement links TRBV6-1 to TRBJ2-7; weak D call: TRBD1 (5 bases). The CDR3 consists of 11 residues. Germline V gene data show CDR1 as MNHNS and CDR2 as SASEGT. V was pared by 8 bases and J by 0 bases, with 5 bases between. Here the CDR3 reads CASGHSYEQYF. The CDR3 DNA is TGTGCCAGCGGACACTCCTACGAGCAGTACTTC.

The chain couples TRBV5-1 to TRBJ2-3, with 10 bases matching TRBD2. This CDR3 has 21 residues. The J segment lost 1 base and the V segment lost 1 base, leaving 18 bases of the junction unmatched. CDR1 SGHRS and CDR2 YFSETQ come from the germline V gene. CDR3 loop: CASSLRLEGLAGESGTDTQYF. The CDR3 DNA is TGCGCCAGCAGCTTGAGGCTAGAAGGGCTAGCGGGAGAGAGTGGCACAGATACGCAGTATTTT.

V usage is TRBV11-2 and J usage is TRBJ1-2; no reliable D call. V was cut by 0 bases and J by 3 bases, with 2 bases left in between. CDR3 length: 12 residues. The germline gives CDR1 SGHAT, CDR2 FQNNGV. The CDR3 region is CASSLDDYGYTF. The DNA for the CDR3 is TGTGCCAGCAGCTTAGACGACTATGGCTACACCTTC.

This chain joins TRBV11-3 and TRBJ2-7; D is undetermined. Trimming removed 1 base from V and 4 bases from J, with 11 bases in between. This CDR3 has 14 residues. Germline loops: CDR1 SGHNT, CDR2 YENEEA. This CDR3 is CASSLGQNLYEQYF. DNA of the CDR3: TGTGCCAGCAGCTTAGGTCAGAATCTTTACGAGCAGTACTTC.

This rearrangement joins TRBV27 to TRBJ1-5; a weak D match, TRBD1 (5 bases). The V gene lost 8 bases and the J gene lost 6 bases, with 20 bases spanning the gap. This CDR3 spans 15 amino acids. Germline CDR1 is MNHEY and CDR2 is SMNVEV (reference sequence). The CDR3 protein is CASGDSPDGTQPQHF. The CDR3 DNA reads as TGTGCCAGCGGGGACTCCCCGGACGGCACTCAGCCCCAGCATTTT.

The genes are TRBV28 and TRBJ2-5; D is perhaps TRBD2 (6 bases). CDR3 length: 14 amino acids. Trimming took 3 bases from V and 4 from J, leaving 12 bases between them. CDR1 and CDR2 from the germline V gene are MDHEN and SYDVKM. This CDR3 is CASSFFVEGETQYF. The CDR3 nucleotides are TGTGCCAGCAGTTTCTTTGTGGAGGGAGAGACCCAGTACTTC.

V gene TRBV11-2 combines with J gene TRBJ2-7; 8 nucleotides agree with TRBD2. This CDR3 region has 14 residues. CDR1 and CDR2 from the germline V gene are SGHAT and FQNNGV. J lost 3 bases, V lost 4 bases, and 5 bases had no gene match. Here the CDR3 reads CASSWPGTSYEQYF. The CDR3 nucleotides are TGTGCCAGCAGCTGGCCCGGGACTAGCTACGAGCAGTACTTC. Based on the CDR3 plus reference TRBV11-2 and TRBJ2-7, the full variable domain is EAGVAQSPRYKIIEKRQSVAFWCNPISGHATLYWYQQILGQGPKLLIQFQNNGVVDDSQLPKDRFSAERLKGVDSTLKIQPAKLEDSAVYLCASSWPGTSYEQYFGPGTRLTVT.

This sequence joins TRBV7-3 and TRBJ2-1; 16 nucleotides line up with TRBD2. The CDR3 loop spans 16 amino acids. V dropped 5 bases and J dropped 7; count of bases not matched to a gene: 5. CDR1 and CDR2 from the germline V gene are SGHTA and FQGTGA. CDR3: CASSPGTSGRVNEQFF. The CDR3 DNA sequence: TGTGCCAGCAGCCCTGGGACTAGCGGGAGGGTAAATGAGCAGTTCTTC.

J is TRBJ1-1 and V is TRBV29-1; no definite D call. V lost 4 bases and J lost 4, with 16 bases in between. CDR1 and CDR2 (germline): SQVTM, ANQGSEA. The CDR3 sequence is 14 residues long. CDR3 amino acids: CSVGLLGEGTEAFF. The CDR3 DNA reads TGCAGCGTTGGGTTATTGGGAGAGGGCACTGAAGCTTTCTTT. Combining the CDR3 with reference TRBV29-1 and TRBJ1-1 gives the whole variable domain SAVISQKPSRDICQRGTSLTIQCQVDSQVTMMFWYRQQPGQSLTLIATANQGSEATYESGFVIDKFPISRPNLTFSTLTVSNMSPEDSSIYLCSVGLLGEGTEAFFGQGTRLTVV.

The chain joins TRBV19 to TRBJ2-1; 7 positions agree with TRBD2. Trimming cost V 7 bases and J 4 bases; bases outside gene matches: 7. The CDR3 loop spans 14 amino acids. In germline, CDR1 is LNHDA, CDR2 SQIVND (reference sequence). CDR3 sequence: CASMGAGLYNEQFF. CDR3 nucleotide sequence: TGTGCCAGTATGGGAGCGGGACTATACAATGAGCAGTTCTTC.

This chain uses TRBV19 with TRBJ2-7, with 8 bases matching TRBD1. Trimming removed 5 bases from V and 4 bases from J; junction bases left unmatched: 10. The germline V gene encodes CDR1 LNHDA and CDR2 SQIVND (reference sequence). CDR3 length: 15 residues. CDR3 coding DNA: TGTGCCAGTAGTCTGGCCGGGACAGGCGTTTACGAGCAGTACTTC. Translating gives CASSLAGTGVYEQYF.

The chain combines TRBV10-2 with TRBJ2-1; 7 positions agree with TRBD2. CDR1 and CDR2 (germline): WSHSY, SAAADI. V was clipped by 8 bases and J by 6 bases; unmatched bases: 19. This CDR3 comprises 17 residues. The CDR3 nucleotides are TGCGCCAGCCAAGGGAGGGCTAGCGGAACGATCCGCAATGAGCAGTTCTTC. Residues: CASQGRASGTIRNEQFF.

The J gene is TRBJ2-7, the V gene TRBV10-3; tentative D call: TRBD1 (5 bases). V gave up 2 bases and J gave up 1 base, with 6 bases separating them. The CDR3 sequence is 13 residues long. The germline gives CDR1 ENHRY, CDR2 SYGVKD. CDR3 loop: CAISEAGSYEQYF. The CDR3, as DNA: TGTGCCATCAGTGAGGCAGGGTCCTACGAGCAGTACTTC.

This chain uses TRBV27 with TRBJ2-7; D not resolved. The CDR3 has 15 amino acids. The V end lost 0 bases, the J end lost 1 base, and 10 bases lay between the germline ends. Germline CDR1 MNHEY, CDR2 SMNVEV (reference sequence). Written as DNA, the CDR3 is TGTGCCAGCAGTTTATCTCTCACGGGTTCCTACGAGCAGTACTTC. The encoded protein is CASSLSLTGSYEQYF.

The V and J genes are TRBV5-4 and TRBJ1-1; D unresolved. Germline assignment: CDR1 SGHNT and CDR2 YYREEE (reference sequence). V shed 1 base and J shed 1 base, with 8 bases lying between them. The CDR3 sequence is 14 residues long. The CDR3 here is CASSLWQENTEAFF. In DNA form, the CDR3 reads TGTGCCAGCAGCTTGTGGCAGGAGAACACTGAAGCTTTCTTT.

The chain joins TRBV10-3 to TRBJ2-1; the match to TRBD2 covers 15 bases. J was trimmed by 9 bases and V by 0 bases; bases with no gene match: 6. CDR1 and CDR2 from the germline V gene are ENHRY and SYGVKD. This CDR3 region has 17 residues. DNA of the CDR3: TGTGCCATCAGTGAGTCGCAGGGACTAGCGGGAGGTGGTGAGCAGTTCTTC. Its protein is CAISESQGLAGGGEQFF.

The chain employs TRBV4-3 and TRBJ2-1, with D unclear. CDR1 LGHNA and CDR2 YSLEER come from the germline V gene. The CDR3 covers 15 residues. V lost 0 bases to trimming and J lost 0 bases, with 6 bases between them. CDR3 loop: CASSQERVSYNEQFF. Here the CDR3 DNA reads TGCGCCAGCAGCCAAGAGCGCGTCTCCTACAATGAGCAGTTCTTC.

The chain employs TRBV7-2 and TRBJ2-7; TRBD2 matches 8 bases. CDR1 SGHTA and CDR2 FQGNSA come from the germline V gene. This CDR3 has 14 amino acids. V shed 5 bases and J 6 bases; nucleotides not matched to a gene: 9. The CDR3 loop is CASSAGLAPGEQYF. CDR3 in DNA: TGTGCCAGCAGCGCCGGACTAGCCCCCGGCGAGCAGTACTTC.

This chain joins TRBV27 and TRBJ2-4; tentatively, D is TRBD2 (6 bases). Trimming left V 5 bases short and J 8 bases short, with 19 bases between. In germline, CDR1 is MNHEY, CDR2 SMNVEV (reference sequence). This CDR3 is built from 15 residues. This chain's CDR3 is CASSPGLRQWDIQYF. CDR3 DNA: TGTGCCAGCAGTCCGGGACTCAGGCAATGGGACATTCAGTACTTC.